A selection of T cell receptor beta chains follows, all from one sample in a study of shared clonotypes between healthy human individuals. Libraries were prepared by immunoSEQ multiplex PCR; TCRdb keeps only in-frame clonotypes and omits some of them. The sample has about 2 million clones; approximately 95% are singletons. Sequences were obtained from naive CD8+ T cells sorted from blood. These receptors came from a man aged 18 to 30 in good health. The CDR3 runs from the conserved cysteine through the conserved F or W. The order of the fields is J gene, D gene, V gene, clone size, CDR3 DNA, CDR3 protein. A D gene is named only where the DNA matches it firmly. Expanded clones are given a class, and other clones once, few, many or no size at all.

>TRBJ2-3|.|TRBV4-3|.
TGCGCCAGCAGTCGGGGCGAGGTGGATACGCAGTATTTT
CASSRGEVDTQYF
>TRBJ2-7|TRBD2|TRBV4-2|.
TGTGCCAGCAGCCACCTTAGCGGGGGAGGCTACGAGCAGTACTTC
CASSHLSGGGYEQYF
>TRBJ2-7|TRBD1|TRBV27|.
TGTGCCAGCAGTTTATCACCCGGGACAGGGATGAGCCGCGAGCAGTACTTC
CASSLSPGTGMSREQYF
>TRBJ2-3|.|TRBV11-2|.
TGTGCCAGCAGCTCCTTTTTAGGCACAGATACGCAGTATTTT
CASSSFLGTDTQYF
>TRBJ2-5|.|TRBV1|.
TGCACCAGCAGCCAAGGGTCCTTACTAGCGCAAGAGACCCAGTACTTC
CTSSQGSLLAQETQYF
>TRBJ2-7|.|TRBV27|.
TGTGCCAGCAGTTTAAATGTAGGGGGGCTGTCCTACGAGCAGTACTTC
CASSLNVGGLSYEQYF
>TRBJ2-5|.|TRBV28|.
TGTGCCAGCAGTTCATTAGCGGAGGCGGAGACCCAGTACTTC
CASSSLAEAETQYF
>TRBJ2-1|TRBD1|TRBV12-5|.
TGTGCTAGTGGTTTCGAGGGGGCTCGGGATGAGCAGTTCTTC
CASGFEGARDEQFF
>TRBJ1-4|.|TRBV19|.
TGTGCCAGTAGTATGACAGCAGGGCCTAATGAAAAACTGTTTTTT
CASSMTAGPNEKLFF
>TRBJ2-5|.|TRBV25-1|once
TGTGCCAGCAGTGATACTGAGTTGGGGGAGACCCAGTACTTC
CASSDTELGETQYF
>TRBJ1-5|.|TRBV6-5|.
TGTGCCAGCAGTTACGGCTACAAGGGAAATCAGCCCCAGCATTTT
CASSYGYKGNQPQHF
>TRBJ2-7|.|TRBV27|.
TGTGCCAGCAGTTTTCAGGGGCTATTCTACGAGCAGTACTTC
CASSFQGLFYEQYF
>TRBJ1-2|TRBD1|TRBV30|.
TGTGCCTTGCACATTGCCGGGGTGGGACAGGGCAACTATGGCTACACCTTC
CALHIAGVGQGNYGYTF
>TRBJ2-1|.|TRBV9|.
TGTGCCAGCAGCGTAGACGGGACAACCTACAATGAGCAGTTCTTC
CASSVDGTTYNEQFF
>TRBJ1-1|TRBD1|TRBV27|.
TGTGCCAGCAGTGTAGGGGGCGGCACTGAAGCTTTCTTT
CASSVGGGTEAFF
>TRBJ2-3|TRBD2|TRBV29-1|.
TGCAGCGTCGATGGGGACTACCGCAGGGATACGCAGTATTTT
CSVDGDYRRDTQYF
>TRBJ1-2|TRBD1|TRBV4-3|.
TGCGCCAGCAGCCAGGAACAGGGGGCGGGGGGCTACACCTTC
CASSQEQGAGGYTF
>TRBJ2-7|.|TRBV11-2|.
TGTGCCAGCAGCTTAGAGTTCGGGGCCTACGAGCAGTACTTC
CASSLEFGAYEQYF
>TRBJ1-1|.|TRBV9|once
TGTGCCAGCAGCGTAGTTTCGGTCACCGGGGACACTGAAGCTTTCTTT
CASSVVSVTGDTEAFF
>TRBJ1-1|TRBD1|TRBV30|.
TGTGCCTGGAGAGTACAGGGGGGTGACACTGAAGCTTTCTTT
CAWRVQGGDTEAFF
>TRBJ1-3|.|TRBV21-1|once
TGTGCCAGCAGCAAAGTTCCGGGAAACACCATATATTTT
CASSKVPGNTIYF
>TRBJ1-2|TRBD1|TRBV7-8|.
TGTGCCAGCAGCCCCGGACAGGGTGACAATGGCTACACCTTC
CASSPGQGDNGYTF
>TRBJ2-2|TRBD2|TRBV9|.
TGTGCCAGCAGCGTAGGATGGTCCGGCGGGGGCACCGGGGAGCTGTTTTTT
CASSVGWSGGGTGELFF
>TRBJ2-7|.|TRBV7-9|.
TGTGCCAGCAGCTTCTCCCGGGGACAGGGGCTAGCGGGAACAGTTGAGCAGTACTTC
CASSFSRGQGLAGTVEQYF
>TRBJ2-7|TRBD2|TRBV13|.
TGTGCCAGCAGGTCAGCGGGAGGGCCCCACGAGCAGTACTTC
CASRSAGGPHEQYF
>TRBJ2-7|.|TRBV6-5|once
TGTGCCAGCAGTTACTCGGAAGGTGGGACCTACGAGCAGTACTTC
CASSYSEGGTYEQYF
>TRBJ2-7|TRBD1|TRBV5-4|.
TGTGCCAGCAGCTTATATACAGGGGGCCTTAACTACGAGCAGTACTTC
CASSLYTGGLNYEQYF
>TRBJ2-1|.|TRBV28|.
TGTGCCAGCAGTTTGGAGGGGGGGTACAATGAGCAGTTCTTC
CASSLEGGYNEQFF
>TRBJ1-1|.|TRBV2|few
TGTGCCAGCCGCTCAGGGGTGCCTGAAGCTTTCTTT
CASRSGVPEAFF
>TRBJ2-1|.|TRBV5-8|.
TGTGCCAGCAGCTTGGGCCCTCTCTCCTACAATGAGCAGTTCTTC
CASSLGPLSYNEQFF
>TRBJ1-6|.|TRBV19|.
TGTGCCAGTAGTATTTGGCAGGGCCCTTCGGATTCACCCCTCCACTTT
CASSIWQGPSDSPLHF
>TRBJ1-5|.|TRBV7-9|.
TGTGCCAGCAGCTTAGGTGGACAGAGCGATCAGCCCCAGCATTTT
CASSLGGQSDQPQHF
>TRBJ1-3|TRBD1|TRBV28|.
TGTGCCAGCACATCCAGGGGGGGAAACACCATATATTTT
CASTSRGGNTIYF
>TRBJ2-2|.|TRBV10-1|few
TGCGCCAGCAGTGATTACACCGGGGAGCTGTTTTTT
CASSDYTGELFF
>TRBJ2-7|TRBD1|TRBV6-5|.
TGTGCCAGCACTACCGGGACAGGACGCGAGCAGTACTTC
CASTTGTGREQYF
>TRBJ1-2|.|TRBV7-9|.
TGTGCCAGCAGCGACATAGACGGACGTGGATATGGCTACACCTTC
CASSDIDGRGYGYTF
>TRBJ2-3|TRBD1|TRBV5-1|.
TGCGCCAGCAGCGAATTGCAGGGGGCGCCGGATATGCAGTATTTT
CASSELQGAPDMQYF
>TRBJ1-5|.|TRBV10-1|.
TGCGCCAGCAGTGTAGGGCAGGGCGGGCAGCCCCAGCATTTT
CASSVGQGGQPQHF
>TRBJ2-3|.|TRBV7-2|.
TGTGCCAGCAGCCCAGCCTCCGGGGTACTCCATACGCAGTATTTT
CASSPASGVLHTQYF
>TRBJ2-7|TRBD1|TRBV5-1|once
TGCGCCAGCAGTATCGACAGGGGCAACGAGCAGTACTTC
CASSIDRGNEQYF
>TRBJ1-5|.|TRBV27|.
TGTGCCAGCAGTTTAAGGTCACCAGGAACCTTAAGGGGTAGCAATCAGCCCCAGCATTTT
CASSLRSPGTLRGSNQPQHF
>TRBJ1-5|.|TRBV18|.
TGTGCCAGCTCACCAGAGGGACCCAATCAGCCCCAGCATTTT
CASSPEGPNQPQHF
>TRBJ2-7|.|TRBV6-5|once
TGTGCCAGCAGAGATCTGGCGTACGAGCAGTACTTC
CASRDLAYEQYF
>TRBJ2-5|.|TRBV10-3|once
TGTGCCATCAGTGATCTAGACTCCAAAGAGACCCAGTACTTC
CAISDLDSKETQYF
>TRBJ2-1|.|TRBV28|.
TGTGCCAGCACCGTGACTCACTACGGTGAGCAGTTCTTC
CASTVTHYGEQFF
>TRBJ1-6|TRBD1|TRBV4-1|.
TGCGCCAGCAGCCAAGTGAGTCAGGGGGGGTCCTATAATTCACCCCTCCACTTT
CASSQVSQGGSYNSPLHF
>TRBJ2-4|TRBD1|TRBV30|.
TGTGCCTGGGATACCGGGACAGGGACCAAAAACATTCAGTACTTC
CAWDTGTGTKNIQYF
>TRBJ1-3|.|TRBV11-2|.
TGTGCCAGCAGCTTTGCGCCAGACTCTGGAAACACCATATATTTT
CASSFAPDSGNTIYF
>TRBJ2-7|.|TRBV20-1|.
TGCAGTGCTTACAAAGTGGGCGAGCAGTACTTC
CSAYKVGEQYF
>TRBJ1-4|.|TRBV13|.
TGTGCCAGCAGCTCTCAGGGGAGGGATGAAAAACTGTTTTTT
CASSSQGRDEKLFF
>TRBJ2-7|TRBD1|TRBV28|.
TGTGCCAGCACCTCGCAGGGACAGGGTGCCTACGAGCAGTACTTC
CASTSQGQGAYEQYF
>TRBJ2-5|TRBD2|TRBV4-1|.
TGCGCCAGCAGCCAATGGTCGGGGGGGACCATACAAGAGACCCAGTACTTC
CASSQWSGGTIQETQYF
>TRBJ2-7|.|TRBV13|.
TGTGCCAGCAGATCCCGGGACCACCCCTACGAGCAGTACTTC
CASRSRDHPYEQYF
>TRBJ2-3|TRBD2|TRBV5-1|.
TGCGCCAGCAGCCCGACCCCTAGCGGCGGGGGGGCCGATACGCAGTATTTT
CASSPTPSGGGADTQYF